Shown below are 14 T cell receptor beta chains from a single sample sequenced in a study of T cells in Graves' hyperthyroidism and ophthalmopathy. Amplification of TCR beta CDR3 regions used RNA as the template. The primer set for the first-round RT-PCR of the TCR CDR3 was HTBI. From the multiplex PCR reads, TCRdb called clonotypes with MiXCR, one entry per CDR3 protein. The sample contains 95,000 to 100,000 distinct CDR3 sequences, 51% of which appear only once. The specimen was blood. The receptors come from a woman aged 35 to 49 with Graves' hyperthyroidism.

V and J are TRBV9 and TRBJ1-6, with a tentative D call TRBD1 (6 bases). CDR1 is SGDLS, CDR2 YYNGEE, per germline. The CDR3 spans 16 residues. The V end lost 5 bases, the J end lost 7 bases, and 19 bases lay between the germline ends. CDR3 sequence (DNA): TGTGCCAGCAGAGGTGAAGGGGGGGTCAGCAATTCACCCCTCCACTTT. Its protein is CASRGEGGVSNSPLHF.

In its sample, this clonotype was seen a few times. This sequence joins TRBV12-3 or TRBV12-4 and TRBJ1-6; possibly TRBD1 for D (6 bases). This CDR3 has 17 residues. V dropped 6 bases and J dropped 7 bases, with 22 bases sitting between them. DNA of the CDR3: TGTGCCAGCAGCTGGCCCCCGCTTGGACAGCAGAATTCACCCCTCCACTTT. This sequence encodes CASSWPPLGQQNSPLHF.

In the case of this clonotype: A much larger clone sits a single nucleotide away, making a read error possible. The rearrangement links TRBV20-1 to TRBJ2-3; 9 bases line up with TRBD1. This CDR3 contains 14 residues. The V and J ends lost 6 bases and 8 bases, in that order; junction bases with no gene match: 12. Germline V gives CDR1 DFQATT, CDR2 SNEGSKA (reference sequence). CDR3 sequence reads: CSAAYWDRVGTQYF. The CDR3 nucleotides read TGCAGTGCAGCATACTGGGACAGGGTGGGTACGCAGTATTTT.

The V and J genes are TRBV10-3 and TRBJ2-7, with D perhaps TRBD1 or TRBD2 (5 bases each). V gave up 6 bases and J gave up 1 base, with 7 bases separating them. The CDR3 sequence is 12 residues long. CDR1 ENHRY and CDR2 SYGVKD come from the germline V gene. The CDR3 reads CAIRGPSYEQYF. In nucleotides, the CDR3 is TGTGCCATCAGGGGACCTTCCTACGAGCAGTACTTC.

The sample holds many counts of this clonotype. V is TRBV5-1 and J is TRBJ2-3; D is perhaps TRBD1 or TRBD2 (6 bases each). V lost 4 bases and J 10 bases, leaving 16 bases between the germline ends. The V gene's germline CDR1 is SGHRS and CDR2 YFSETQ. The CDR3 is 13 residues long. The CDR3 DNA reads as TGCGCCAGCAGCCGCGAAGGAGGGGGTTCGCAGTATTTT. Amino acids: CASSREGGGSQYF.

The chain carries TRBV11-1 and TRBJ1-2; tentatively, D is TRBD1 (6 bases). The CDR3 length is 13 residues. Germline loops: CDR1 SGHAT, CDR2 FQDESV (reference sequence). V gave up 5 bases and J gave up 7 bases, with 14 bases separating them. CDR3 residues: CASSLSGEAGYTF. In nucleotides, the CDR3 is TGTGCCAGCAGCCTGTCAGGGGAGGCTGGCTACACCTTC.

This clonotype was observed at least ten times. The genes are TRBV20-1 and TRBJ2-7; possibly TRBD1 for D (6 bases). The CDR3 length is 13 residues. CDR1 and CDR2 from the germline V gene are DFQATT and SNEGSKA (reference sequence). Trimming stripped 5 bases from V and 4 bases from J, with 15 bases between. CDR3 bases: TGCAGTGCTCTCCTCCAGGGGAAGTACGAGCAGTACTTC. Protein sequence: CSALLQGKYEQYF.

The chain carries TRBV28 and TRBJ1-4; D is perhaps TRBD1 (6 bases). Trimming removed 1 base at V and 0 bases at J, with 15 bases between. The CDR3 is 18 residues long. Per the germline V gene, CDR1 is MDHEN and CDR2 is SYDVKM. The CDR3 nucleotides are TGTGCCAGCAGTTTATCCCCGGACAGTGCTGCAACTAATGAAAAACTGTTTTTT. Protein product: CASSLSPDSAATNEKLFF.

This rearrangement joins TRBV7-8 to TRBJ2-7; 7 bases fit TRBD1. CDR3 length: 14 amino acids. V lost 8 bases to trimming and J lost 4 bases; unmatched junction nucleotides: 11. Germline V gene data show CDR1 as SGHVS and CDR2 as FQNEAQ. CDR3 DNA sequence: TGTGCCAGCTCACCACCGGGACAGCGATACGAGCAGTACTTC. Protein product: CASSPPGQRYEQYF.

This clonotype was recorded at least ten times. J is TRBJ1-2 and V is TRBV12-3 or TRBV12-4; the D gene is possibly TRBD1 (5 bases). V was cut by 11 bases and J by 5 bases, with 18 bases left in between. The CDR3 contains 13 residues. Written as DNA, the CDR3 is TGTGCCGCCCCCCGGGGGATTGGTTATGGCTACACCTTC. Translating it yields CAAPRGIGYGYTF.

This clonotype was detected a few times. The chain's CDR3 is CASRGAGGMNTEAFF. The DNA for the CDR3 is TGTGCCAGCAGGGGGGCAGGGGGGATGAACACTGAAGCTTTCTTT. V is TRBV25-1 and J is TRBJ1-1, with 7 bases that match TRBD1. This CDR3 is 15 amino acids long. CDR1 is MGHDK and CDR2 is SYGVNS in the germline V gene. J gave up 0 bases and V 6 bases, and 7 bases lay outside the gene matches.

V is TRBV18 and J is TRBJ2-5; no reliable D call. Trimming shortened V by 0 bases and J by 5 bases, and 7 bases separated the two germline ends. The CDR3 loop spans 13 amino acids. Germline V lookup: CDR1 KGHSH, CDR2 LQKENI. The CDR3 reads CASSPPEKETQYF. For the CDR3, the DNA is TGTGCCAGCTCACCACCGGAGAAGGAGACCCAGTACTTC.

The V call is TRBV9, the J call TRBJ1-1; the D gene is possibly TRBD1 (5 bases). The CDR3 sequence is 13 residues long. Per the germline V gene, CDR1 is SGDLS and CDR2 is YYNGEE. V lost 5 bases, J lost 5 bases, and 13 bases lay in between. The CDR3 DNA reads TGTGCCAGCAGAGGTGGGGGGGGAACTGAAGCTTTCTTT. Translating gives CASRGGGGTEAFF.

This clonotype appeared many times. The CDR3 DNA sequence: TGTGCCAGCAGCGGGACGGGGACCGAGCAGTACTTC. Amino acid sequence: CASSGTGTEQYF. This sequence joins TRBV5-5 and TRBJ2-7, with D perhaps given as TRBD1 or TRBD2 (5 bases each). The CDR3 spans 12 residues. V was trimmed by 4 bases and J by 6 bases, leaving 11 bases between them. Germline V gene sequence: CDR1 SGHKS, CDR2 YYEKEE (reference sequence).